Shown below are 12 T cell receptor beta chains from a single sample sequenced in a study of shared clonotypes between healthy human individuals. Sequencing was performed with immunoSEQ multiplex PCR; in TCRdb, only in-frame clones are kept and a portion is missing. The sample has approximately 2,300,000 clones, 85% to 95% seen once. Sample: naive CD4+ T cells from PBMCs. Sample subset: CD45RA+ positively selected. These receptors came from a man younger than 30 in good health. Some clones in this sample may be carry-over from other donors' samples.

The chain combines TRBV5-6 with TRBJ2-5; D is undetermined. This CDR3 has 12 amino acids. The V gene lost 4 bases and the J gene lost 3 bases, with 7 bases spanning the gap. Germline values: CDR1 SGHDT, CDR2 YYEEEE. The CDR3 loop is CASSRTKETQYF. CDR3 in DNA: TGTGCCAGCAGCCGTACTAAAGAGACCCAGTACTTC.

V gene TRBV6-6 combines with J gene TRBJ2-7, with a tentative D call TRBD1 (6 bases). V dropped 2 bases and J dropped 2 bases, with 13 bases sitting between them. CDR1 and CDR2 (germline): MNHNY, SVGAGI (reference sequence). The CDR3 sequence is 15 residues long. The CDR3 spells CASSYGPGAPYEQYF. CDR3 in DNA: TGTGCCAGCAGTTACGGGCCAGGGGCTCCCTACGAGCAGTACTTC.

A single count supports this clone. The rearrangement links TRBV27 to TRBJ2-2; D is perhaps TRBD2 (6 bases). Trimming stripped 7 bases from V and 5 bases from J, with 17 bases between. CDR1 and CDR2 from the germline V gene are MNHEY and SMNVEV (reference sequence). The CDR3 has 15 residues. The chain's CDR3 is CASIGGIRGTGELFF. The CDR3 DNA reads TGTGCCAGCATAGGCGGGATCCGGGGAACCGGGGAGCTGTTTTTT.

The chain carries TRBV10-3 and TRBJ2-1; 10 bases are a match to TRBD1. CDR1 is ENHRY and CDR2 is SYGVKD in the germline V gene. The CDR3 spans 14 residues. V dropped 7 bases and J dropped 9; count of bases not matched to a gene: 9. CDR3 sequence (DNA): TGTGCCATCAACCCCGGACAGGGGGTTATTGAGCAGTTCTTC. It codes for CAINPGQGVIEQFF.

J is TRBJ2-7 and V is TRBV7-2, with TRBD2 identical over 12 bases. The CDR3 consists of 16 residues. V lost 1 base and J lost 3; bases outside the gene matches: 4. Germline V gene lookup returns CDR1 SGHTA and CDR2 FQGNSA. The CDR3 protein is CASSLVGGLAGYEQYF. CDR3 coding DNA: TGTGCCAGCAGCTTAGTTGGGGGACTAGCGGGCTACGAGCAGTACTTC. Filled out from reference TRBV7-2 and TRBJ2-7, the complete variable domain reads GAGVSQSPSNKVTEKGKDVELRCDPISGHTALYWYRQSLGQGLEFLIYFQGNSAPDKSGLPSDRFSAERTGGSVSTLTIQRTQQEDSAVYLCASSLVGGLAGYEQYFGPGTRLTVT.

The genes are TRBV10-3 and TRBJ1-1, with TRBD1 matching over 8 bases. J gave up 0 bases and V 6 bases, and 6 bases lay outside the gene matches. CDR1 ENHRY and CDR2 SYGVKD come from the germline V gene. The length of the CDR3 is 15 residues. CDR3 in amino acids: CAIRGTGSMNTEAFF. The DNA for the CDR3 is TGTGCCATCAGGGGGACAGGTTCGATGAACACTGAAGCTTTCTTT.

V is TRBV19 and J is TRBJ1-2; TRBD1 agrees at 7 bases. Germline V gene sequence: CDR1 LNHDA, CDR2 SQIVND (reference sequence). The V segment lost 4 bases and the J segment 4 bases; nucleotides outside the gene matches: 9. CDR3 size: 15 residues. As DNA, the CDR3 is TGTGCCAGTAGTACGCAAGGGACAGTCCCCTATGGCTACACCTTC. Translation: CASSTQGTVPYGYTF.

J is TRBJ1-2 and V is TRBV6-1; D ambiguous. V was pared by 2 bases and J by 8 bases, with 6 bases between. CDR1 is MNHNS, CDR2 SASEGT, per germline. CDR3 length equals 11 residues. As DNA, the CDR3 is TGTGCCAGCAGTGAAAATTGGGGCTACACCTTC. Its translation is CASSENWGYTF.

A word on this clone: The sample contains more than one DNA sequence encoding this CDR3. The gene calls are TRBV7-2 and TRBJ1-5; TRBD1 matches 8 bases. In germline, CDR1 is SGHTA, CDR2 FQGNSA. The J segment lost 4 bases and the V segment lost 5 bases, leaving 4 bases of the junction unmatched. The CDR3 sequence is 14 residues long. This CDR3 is CASSPRTGNQPQHF. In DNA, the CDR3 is TGTGCCAGCAGCCCCCGGACAGGGAATCAGCCCCAGCATTTT.

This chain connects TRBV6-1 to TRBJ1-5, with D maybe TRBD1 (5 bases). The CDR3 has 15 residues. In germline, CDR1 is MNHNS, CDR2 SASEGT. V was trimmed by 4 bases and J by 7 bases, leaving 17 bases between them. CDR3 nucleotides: TGTGCCAGCAGTGGGGGGTACAGGTCAGGACAGCCCCAGCATTTT. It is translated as CASSGGYRSGQPQHF.

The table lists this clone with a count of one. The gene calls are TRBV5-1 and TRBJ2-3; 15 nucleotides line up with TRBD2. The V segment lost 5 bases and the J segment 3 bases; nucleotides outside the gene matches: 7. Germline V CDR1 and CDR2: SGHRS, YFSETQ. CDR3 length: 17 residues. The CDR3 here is CASRPPGLAGGTDTQYF. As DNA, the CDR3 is TGCGCCAGCAGACCTCCGGGACTAGCGGGAGGTACAGATACGCAGTATTTT.

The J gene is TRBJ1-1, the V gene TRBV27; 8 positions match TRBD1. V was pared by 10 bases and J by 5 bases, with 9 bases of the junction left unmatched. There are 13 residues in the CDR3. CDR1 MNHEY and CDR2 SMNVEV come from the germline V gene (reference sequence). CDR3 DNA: TGTGCCACACAGGGGGGGATGGGGACTGAAGCTTTCTTT. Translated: CATQGGMGTEAFF.